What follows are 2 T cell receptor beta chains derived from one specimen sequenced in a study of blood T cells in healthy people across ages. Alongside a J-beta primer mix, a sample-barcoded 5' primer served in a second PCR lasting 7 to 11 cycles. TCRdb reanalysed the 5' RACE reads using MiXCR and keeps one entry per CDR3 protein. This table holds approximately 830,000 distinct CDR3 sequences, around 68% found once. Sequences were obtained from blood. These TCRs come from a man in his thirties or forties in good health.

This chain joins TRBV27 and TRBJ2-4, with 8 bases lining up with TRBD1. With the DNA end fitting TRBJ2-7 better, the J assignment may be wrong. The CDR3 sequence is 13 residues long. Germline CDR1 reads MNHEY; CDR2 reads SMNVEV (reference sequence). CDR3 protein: CASSGPGGHEQYF. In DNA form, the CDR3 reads TGTGCCAGCAGTGGTCCAGGGGGCCACGAGCAGTACTTC.

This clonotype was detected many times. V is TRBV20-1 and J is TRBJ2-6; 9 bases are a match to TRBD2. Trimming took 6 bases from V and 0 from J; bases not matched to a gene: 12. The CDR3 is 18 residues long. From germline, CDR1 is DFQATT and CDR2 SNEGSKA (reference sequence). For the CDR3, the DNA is TGCAGTGCCAGCCTTCAAAGCGGGGGGCACTCTGGGGCCAACGTCCTGACTTTC. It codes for CSASLQSGGHSGANVLTF.